These T cell receptor beta chains were read from a single sample in a study of blood T cell repertoires in COVID-19. Sequencing used immunoSEQ multiplex PCR; TCRdb keeps in-frame clones, though not all of them. The sample carries roughly 63,000 clones, roughly 71% recorded once. The sequenced sample consisted of peripheral blood. These receptors were taken from a woman older than 75 with acute or convalescent COVID-19. CDR3s include the opening cysteine and the closing phenylalanine or tryptophan. A D gene is named only where the DNA matches it firmly. Part of the rows lack a size; the others show once, few, many or a class for expanded clones.

D gene	J gene	V gene	clone size	CDR3 DNA	CDR3 protein
NA	TRBJ1-1	TRBV28	NA	TGTGCCAGCATCCCGACACCGCTCACGGAAGCTTTCTTT	CASIPTPLTEAFF
TRBD1	TRBJ2-1	TRBV28	NA	TGTGCCAGCAGTTTATCCCCTTTCGGATGGGGACAGGGAACCTACAATGAGCAGTTCTTC	CASSLSPFGWGQGTYNEQFF
NA	TRBJ1-3	TRBV2	few	TGTGCCAGCAGTTGGCAGATTGGAAACACCATATATTTT	CASSWQIGNTIYF
TRBD2	TRBJ2-7	TRBV20-1	NA	TGCAGTGCTAGTGGTATAGCGGGGCTCCCTCCCTACGAGCAGTACTTC	CSASGIAGLPPYEQYF
NA	TRBJ1-1	TRBV9	NA	TGTGCCAGCAGCGAGCCACCACCGAAGACTGAAGCTTTCTTT	CASSEPPPKTEAFF
TRBD2	TRBJ2-5	TRBV5-1	NA	TGCGCCAGCAGCCTTACCGGACTAGCGGGGCCCTTACAAGAGACCCAGTACTTC	CASSLTGLAGPLQETQYF
TRBD2	TRBJ2-7	TRBV6-5	NA	TGTGCCTCAGTCAGGGCTAGCGGGAGTTACGAGCAGTACTTC	CASVRASGSYEQYF
TRBD1	TRBJ2-5	TRBV28	NA	TGTGCCAGCATCCCTTGGGACAGGGGGGCCAGGATGGAAGAGACCCAGTACTTC	CASIPWDRGARMEETQYF
NA	TRBJ2-5	TRBV7-8	once	TGTGCCAGCAGCTTTCCGGTGGAAGAGACCCAGTACTTC	CASSFPVEETQYF
NA	TRBJ2-7	TRBV19	NA	TGTGCCAGTAGTTTCGCGGGAACGTACGAGCAGTACTTC	CASSFAGTYEQYF
NA	TRBJ1-1	TRBV9	NA	TGTGCCAGCAGCGAGGGTGCAGGGTCGACTGAAGCTTTCTTT	CASSEGAGSTEAFF
NA	TRBJ2-5	TRBV18	NA	TGTGCCAGCTCACCCCTCGGAGGAACCCAAGAGACCCAGTACTTC	CASSPLGGTQETQYF
NA	TRBJ2-1	TRBV5-4	NA	TGTGCCAGCAGCCGTAGCGGAAGCTCCTACAATGAGCAGTTCTTC	CASSRSGSSYNEQFF
NA	TRBJ1-5	TRBV7-8	once	TGTGCCAGCAGCTTAATAGGGGGCAATCAGCCCCAGCATTTT	CASSLIGGNQPQHF
TRBD1	TRBJ1-1	TRBV28	once	TGTGCCAGCAGTTTATACCGTGGACAGGGGAATACTGAAGCTTTCTTT	CASSLYRGQGNTEAFF
TRBD1	TRBJ1-4	TRBV6-1	NA	TGTGCCAGCAGTGACCTTCTACAGGGGGGGATTAATGAAAAACTGTTTTTT	CASSDLLQGGINEKLFF
NA	TRBJ2-1	TRBV11-2	few	TGTGCCAGCAGCTTAGTCAGGGCTGGATACAATGAGCAGTTCTTC	CASSLVRAGYNEQFF
NA	TRBJ2-6	TRBV5-1	NA	TGCGCCAGCAGCGGAGGATACACTGCTGGGGCCAACGTCCTGACTTTC	CASSGGYTAGANVLTF
NA	TRBJ2-7	TRBV14	NA	TGTGCCAGCAGCCAAGATGGTCAGAACTACGAGCAGTACTTC	CASSQDGQNYEQYF
TRBD1	TRBJ2-6	TRBV7-2	NA	TGTGCCAGCAGCTTCCAGGGGGCTGGGGCCAACGTCCTGACTTTC	CASSFQGAGANVLTF
NA	TRBJ2-5	TRBV7-9	NA	TGTGCCAGCAGCCCAAACCCTGATACGGGGACCCAGTACTTC	CASSPNPDTGTQYF
TRBD1	TRBJ1-2	TRBV9	NA	TGTGCCAGCAGCCCCGACAGGGTTCACGGCTACACCTTC	CASSPDRVHGYTF
NA	TRBJ2-7	TRBV11-2	NA	TGTGCCAGCAGCTTAGATCTAAGGGGAGGCGAGCAGTACTTC	CASSLDLRGGEQYF
NA	TRBJ1-6	TRBV28	NA	TGTGCCAGCAGTTTATCGGGTTCACCCCTCCACTTT	CASSLSGSPLHF
NA	TRBJ2-3	TRBV3-1/TRBV3-2	NA	TGTGCCAGCAGCGCCGGAGGCGGGCGCACAGATACGCAGTATTTT	CASSAGGGRTDTQYF
TRBD1	TRBJ2-1	TRBV5-1	NA	TGCGCCAGCAGCGTCCGGGACAGGGGGGGCCTTTACAATGAGCAGTTCTTC	CASSVRDRGGLYNEQFF
NA	TRBJ2-5	TRBV18	once	TGTGCCAGCTCACCTCTAGGAGGCCAAGAGACCCAGTACTTC	CASSPLGGQETQYF
TRBD2	TRBJ2-3	TRBV9	NA	TGTGCCAGCAGCGGAAGACTAGCCGGGTTGGCAGATACGCAGTATTTT	CASSGRLAGLADTQYF